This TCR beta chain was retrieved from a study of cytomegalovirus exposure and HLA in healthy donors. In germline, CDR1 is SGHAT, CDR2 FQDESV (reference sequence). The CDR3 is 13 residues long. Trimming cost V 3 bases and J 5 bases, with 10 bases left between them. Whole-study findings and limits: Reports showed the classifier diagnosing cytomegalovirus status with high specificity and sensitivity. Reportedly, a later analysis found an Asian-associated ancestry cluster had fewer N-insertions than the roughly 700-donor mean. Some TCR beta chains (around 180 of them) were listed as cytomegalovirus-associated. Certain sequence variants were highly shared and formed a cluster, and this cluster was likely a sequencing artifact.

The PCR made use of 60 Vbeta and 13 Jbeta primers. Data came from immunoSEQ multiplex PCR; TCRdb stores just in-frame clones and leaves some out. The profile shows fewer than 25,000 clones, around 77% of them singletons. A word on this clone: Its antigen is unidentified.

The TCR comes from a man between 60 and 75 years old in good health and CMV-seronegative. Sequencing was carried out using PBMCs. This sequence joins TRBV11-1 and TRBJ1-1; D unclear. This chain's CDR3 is CASSFGSGTEAFF. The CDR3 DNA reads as TGTGCCAGCAGCTTCGGGTCGGGGACTGAAGCTTTCTTT.